This T cell receptor (beta chain) is from a study of T cells of healthy individuals. TCRdb fed the 5' RACE reads into MiXCR, producing one record per CDR3 protein. The sample includes about 96,000 distinct CDR3 sequences, around 17% of them seen just once. This clonotype occurred a few times. Unmatched junction bases numbered 5, after V lost 3 bases and J lost 8 bases. Germline V gene sequence: CDR1 MGHRA, CDR2 YSYEKL. This CDR3 comprises 14 residues. This chain connects TRBV4-1 to TRBJ1-4; 8 nucleotides match TRBD1. The receptor comes from a human donor in good health. In nucleotides, the CDR3 is TGCGCCAGCAGCCAGGACAGGGCCAGGGAAAAACTGTTTTTT. Amino acids: CASSQDRAREKLFF.